The subject of this entry is one T cell receptor beta chain. Its antigen remains unknown. These data belong to a study of response to subunit inactivated influenza vaccine. Findings and caveats of the study: Each seasonal influenza vaccination recruits few new T cells, the authors suggested.

The V segment lost 0 bases and the J segment 7 bases; nucleotides outside the gene matches: 7. This CDR3 is built from 15 residues. Germline values: CDR1 SGHVS, CDR2 FNYEAQ. TCRdb reanalysed the RT-PCR reads using MiXCR and keeps one entry per CDR3 protein. The sample has about 170,000 distinct CDR3 sequences; 9.5% to 15% are singletons. These data also formed part of another study, on T cells expressing NK-cell markers. Turning to that study: For TCR beta, cDNA was produced by 5'RACE template switching with UMIs. Repertoire data for TCR beta were derived from sorted T cells (CD3+CD56+NKG2C+, CD3+CD56+NKG2C- and CD3+CD56-NKG2C+). In a group of roughly 6 donors, dominant NKG2C+ clonotypes represented 1.0-7.0% of CD8+ T cells. HCMV specificity of the expanded NKG2C+ T cell clones was not established.

The genes are TRBV7-6 and TRBJ2-7, with 9 bases lining up with TRBD1. The source was CD8+ T cells sorted from PBMCs, collected approximately 12 days after vaccination. The clonotype was recovered from a man aged 50 to 60 who received an inactivated influenza vaccine. The chain's CDR3 is CASSLAPGQGIEQYF. The CDR3 bases are TGTGCCAGCAGCTTAGCGCCGGGACAGGGAATAGAGCAGTACTTC.